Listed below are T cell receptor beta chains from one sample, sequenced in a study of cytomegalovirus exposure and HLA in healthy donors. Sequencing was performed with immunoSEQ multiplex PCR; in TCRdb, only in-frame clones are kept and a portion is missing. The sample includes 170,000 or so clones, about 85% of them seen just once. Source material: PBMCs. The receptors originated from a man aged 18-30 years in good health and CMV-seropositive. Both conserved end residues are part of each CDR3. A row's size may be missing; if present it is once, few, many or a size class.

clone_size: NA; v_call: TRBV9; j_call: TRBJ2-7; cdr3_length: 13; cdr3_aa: CASSGEQAYEQYF
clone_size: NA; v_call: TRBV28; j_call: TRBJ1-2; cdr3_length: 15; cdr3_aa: CASSSQGTGGYGYTF
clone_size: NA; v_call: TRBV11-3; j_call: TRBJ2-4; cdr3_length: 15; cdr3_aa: CASSLGGRGKNIQYF
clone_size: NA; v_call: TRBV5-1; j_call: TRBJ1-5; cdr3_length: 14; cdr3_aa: CASSLGQGDQPQHF
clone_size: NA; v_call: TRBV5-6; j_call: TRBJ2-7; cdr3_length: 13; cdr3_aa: CASSLTGTLEQYF
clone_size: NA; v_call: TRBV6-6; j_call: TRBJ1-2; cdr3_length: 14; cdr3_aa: CASRQGQGANGYTF
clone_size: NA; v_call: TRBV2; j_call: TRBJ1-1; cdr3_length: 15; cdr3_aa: CASSGLGGARTEAFF
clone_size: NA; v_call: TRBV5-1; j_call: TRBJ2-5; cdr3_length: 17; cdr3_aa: CASSRMSQGGYQETQYF
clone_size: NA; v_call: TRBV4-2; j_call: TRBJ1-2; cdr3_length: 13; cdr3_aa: CASSQEPGNGYTF
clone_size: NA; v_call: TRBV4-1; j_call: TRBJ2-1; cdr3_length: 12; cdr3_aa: CASSLNRNEQFF
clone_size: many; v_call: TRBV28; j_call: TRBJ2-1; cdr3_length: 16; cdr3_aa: CASNHPGLAGDNEQFF
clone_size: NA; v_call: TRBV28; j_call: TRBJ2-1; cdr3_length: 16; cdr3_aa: CASSSAGTSGTNEQFF
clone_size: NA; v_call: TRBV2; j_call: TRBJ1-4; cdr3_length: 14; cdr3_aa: CASQDSATNEKLFF
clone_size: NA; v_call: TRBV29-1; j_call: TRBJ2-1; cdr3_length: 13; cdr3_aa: CSVVTRIVHEQFF
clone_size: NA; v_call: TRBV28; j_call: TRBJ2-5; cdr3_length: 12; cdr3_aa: CASSFSSPETYF
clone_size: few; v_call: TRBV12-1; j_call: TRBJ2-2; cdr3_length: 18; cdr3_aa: CASSFVATGTRNTGELFF
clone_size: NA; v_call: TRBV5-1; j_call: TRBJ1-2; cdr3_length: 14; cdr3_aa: CASSLWTGEDGYTF
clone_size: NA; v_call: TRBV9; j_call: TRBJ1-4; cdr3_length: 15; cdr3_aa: CASTFNPVLNEKLFF
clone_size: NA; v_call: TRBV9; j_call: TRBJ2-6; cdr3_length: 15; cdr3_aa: CASSPRGSGANVLTF
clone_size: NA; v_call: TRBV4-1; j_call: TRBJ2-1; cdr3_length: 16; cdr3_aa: CASSQDGRELWNEQFF